This T cell receptor (beta chain) appears in the sequencing data of a study of T-cell memory formation after mild COVID-19. V lost 7 bases to trimming and J lost 8 bases, with 20 bases between them. This CDR3 spans 14 amino acids. Germline values: CDR1 SGHTA, CDR2 FQGNSA. In TCRdb, the 5' RACE reads were re-called with MiXCR into one record per CDR3 protein. The sample shows 250,000 to 350,000 distinct CDR3 sequences, 15% to 20% of them seen only once. The sequenced sample consisted of PBMCs or a T cell subset sorted from them (not recorded which). V and J are TRBV7-2 and TRBJ1-2; a possible D gene is TRBD1 (5 bases). This clonotype was obtained from a man between 18 and 35 years old who had mild COVID-19 (a few samples of this study predate the infection). Cell type and time point are not known. DNA for the CDR3: TGTGCCAGCACCCCGTCGGTAGGGGTCGGCGGCTACACCTTC. Protein sequence: CASTPSVGVGGYTF.